This TCR beta chain appears in the sequencing data of a study of cytomegalovirus exposure and HLA in healthy donors. Study background: Genotyping of more than 300 donors showed that around 81% belonged to the Caucasian-associated ancestry cluster.

Primers for the PCR totalled 60 Vbeta and 13 Jbeta. Here immunoSEQ multiplex PCR was the method, and the copy in TCRdb shows in-frame clones only, minus some. This sample has approximately 150,000 clones, with approximately 80% found just once. Sequencing was performed on PBMCs. The sequence derives from a man between 18 and 35 years old in good health and CMV-seropositive.

The CDR3 loop is CASRLSGPSYEQYF. CDR3 DNA sequence: TGTGCCAGCAGGCTGAGCGGGCCGTCCTACGAGCAGTACTTC. V usage is TRBV6-1 and J usage is TRBJ2-7; D is possibly TRBD2 (6 bases). Trimming took 6 bases from V and 1 from J, leaving 13 bases between them. Germline loops: CDR1 MNHNS, CDR2 SASEGT. This CDR3 region has 14 residues.